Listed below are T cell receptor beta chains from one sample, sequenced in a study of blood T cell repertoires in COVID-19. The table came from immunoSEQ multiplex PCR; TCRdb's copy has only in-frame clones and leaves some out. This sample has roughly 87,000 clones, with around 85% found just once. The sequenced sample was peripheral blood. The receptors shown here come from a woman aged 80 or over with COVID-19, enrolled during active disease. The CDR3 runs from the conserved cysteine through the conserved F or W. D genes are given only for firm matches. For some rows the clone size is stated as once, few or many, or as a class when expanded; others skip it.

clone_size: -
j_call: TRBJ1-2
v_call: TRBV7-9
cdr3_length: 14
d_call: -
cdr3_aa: CASSLSLGYSGYTF
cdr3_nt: TGTGCCAGCAGCTTATCACTAGGGTATTCTGGCTACACCTTC

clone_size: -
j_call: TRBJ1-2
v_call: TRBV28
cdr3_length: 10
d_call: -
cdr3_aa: CASRDYGYTF
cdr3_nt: TGTGCCAGCCGGGACTATGGCTACACCTTC

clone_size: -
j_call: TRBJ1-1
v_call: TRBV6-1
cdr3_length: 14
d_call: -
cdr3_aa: CASSEGGQNTEAFF
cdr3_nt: TGTGCCAGCAGTGAAGGGGGACAGAACACTGAAGCTTTCTTT

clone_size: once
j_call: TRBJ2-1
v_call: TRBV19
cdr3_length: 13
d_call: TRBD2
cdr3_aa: CASATSAYNEQFF
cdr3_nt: TGTGCCAGCGCTACTAGCGCCTACAATGAGCAGTTCTTC

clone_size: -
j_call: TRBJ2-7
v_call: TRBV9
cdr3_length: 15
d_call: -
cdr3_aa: CASSVGGHPQDEQYF
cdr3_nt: TGTGCCAGCAGCGTAGGGGGACATCCCCAGGACGAGCAGTACTTC

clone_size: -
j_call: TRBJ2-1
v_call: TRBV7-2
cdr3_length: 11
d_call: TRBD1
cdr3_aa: CASSQQGGQFF
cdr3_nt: TGTGCCAGCAGCCAACAGGGGGGACAGTTCTTC

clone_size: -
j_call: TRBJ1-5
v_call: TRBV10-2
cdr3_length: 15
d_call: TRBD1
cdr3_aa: CASSEWGQGSQPQHF
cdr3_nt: TGCGCCAGCAGTGAGTGGGGACAGGGGAGCCAGCCCCAGCATTTT

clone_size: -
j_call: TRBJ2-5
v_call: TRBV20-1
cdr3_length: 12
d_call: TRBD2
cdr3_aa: CSASGGVETQYF
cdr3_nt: TGCAGTGCTAGTGGGGGGGTTGAGACCCAGTACTTC

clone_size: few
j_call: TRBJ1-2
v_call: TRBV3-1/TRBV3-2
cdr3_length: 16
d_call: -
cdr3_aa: CASSQDWRGERFGYTF
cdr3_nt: TGTGCCAGCAGCCAAGATTGGCGGGGCGAGAGGTTTGGCTACACCTTC

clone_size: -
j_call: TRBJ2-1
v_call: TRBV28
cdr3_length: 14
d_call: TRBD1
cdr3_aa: CASSLGQGGLKQFF
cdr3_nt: TGTGCCAGCAGTCTCGGACAGGGTGGATTGAAGCAGTTCTTC

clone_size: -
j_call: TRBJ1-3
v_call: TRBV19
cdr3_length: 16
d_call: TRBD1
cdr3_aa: CASSTNRDSNGNTIYF
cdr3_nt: TGTGCCAGTAGTACCAACCGGGACAGTAACGGAAACACCATATATTTT

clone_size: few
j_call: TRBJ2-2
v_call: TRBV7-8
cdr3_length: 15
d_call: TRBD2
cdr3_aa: CASSVSGGNTGELFF
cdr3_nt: TGTGCCAGCAGCGTTAGCGGGGGAAACACCGGGGAGCTGTTTTTT

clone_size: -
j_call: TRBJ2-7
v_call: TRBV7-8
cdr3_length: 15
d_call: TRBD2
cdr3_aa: CASSPTSGGPYEQYF
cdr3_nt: TGTGCCAGCAGTCCGACTAGCGGGGGACCCTACGAGCAGTACTTC

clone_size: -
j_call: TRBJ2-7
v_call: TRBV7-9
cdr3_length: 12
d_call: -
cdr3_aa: CASSLRSYEQYF
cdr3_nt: TGTGCCAGCAGCCTGAGGTCCTACGAGCAGTACTTC

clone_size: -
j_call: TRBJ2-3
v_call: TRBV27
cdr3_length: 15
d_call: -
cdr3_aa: CASSLWGRREDTQYF
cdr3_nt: TGTGCCAGCAGTTTATGGGGGAGGCGGGAAGATACGCAGTATTTT

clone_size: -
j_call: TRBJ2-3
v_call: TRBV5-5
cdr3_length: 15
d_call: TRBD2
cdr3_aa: CASMPRGGGADTQYF
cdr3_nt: TGTGCCAGCATGCCGCGGGGGGGCGGCGCAGATACGCAGTATTTT

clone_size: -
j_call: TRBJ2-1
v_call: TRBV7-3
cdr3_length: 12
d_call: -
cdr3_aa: CASGGSSYEQFF
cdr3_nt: TGTGCCAGCGGCGGATCTAGCTATGAGCAGTTCTTC

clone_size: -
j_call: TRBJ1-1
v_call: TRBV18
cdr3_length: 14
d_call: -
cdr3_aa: CASSPLEGDTEAFF
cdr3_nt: TGTGCCAGCTCACCACTCGAGGGGGACACTGAAGCTTTCTTT

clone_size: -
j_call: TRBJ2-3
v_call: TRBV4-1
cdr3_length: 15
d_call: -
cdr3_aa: CASSREGGSVDTQYF
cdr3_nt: TGCGCCAGCAGCCGAGAGGGGGGATCCGTAGATACGCAGTATTTT

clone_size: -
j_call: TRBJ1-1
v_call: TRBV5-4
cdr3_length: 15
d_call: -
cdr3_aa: CASSLWVGVYTEAFF
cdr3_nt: TGTGCCAGCAGCCTATGGGTGGGAGTATATACTGAAGCTTTCTTT

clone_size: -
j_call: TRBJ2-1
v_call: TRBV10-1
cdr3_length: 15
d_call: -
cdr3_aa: CASNRSSGGPNEQFF
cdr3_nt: TGCGCCAGCAATCGGAGTAGCGGAGGACCCAATGAGCAGTTCTTC

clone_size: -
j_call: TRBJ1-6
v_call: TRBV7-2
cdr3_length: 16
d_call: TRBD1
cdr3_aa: CASSSNHVQGITPLHF
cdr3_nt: TGTGCCAGCAGCTCAAACCACGTACAGGGGATTACACCCCTCCACTTT

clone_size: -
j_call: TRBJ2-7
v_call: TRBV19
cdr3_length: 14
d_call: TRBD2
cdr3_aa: CASSRASGSYEQYF
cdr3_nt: TGTGCCAGTAGTAGGGCTAGCGGGAGCTACGAGCAGTACTTC

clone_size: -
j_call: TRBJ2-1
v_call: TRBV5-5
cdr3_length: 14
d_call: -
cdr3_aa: CASSLDGSYNEQFF
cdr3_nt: TGTGCCAGCAGCTTGGACGGCTCCTACAATGAGCAGTTCTTC

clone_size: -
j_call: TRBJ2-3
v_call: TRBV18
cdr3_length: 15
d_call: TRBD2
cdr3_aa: CASSPLSGGTDMQYF
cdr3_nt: TGTGCCAGCTCACCCCTGTCGGGAGGCACAGATATGCAGTATTTT

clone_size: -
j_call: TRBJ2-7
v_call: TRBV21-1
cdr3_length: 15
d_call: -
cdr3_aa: CASSLHRAGSYEQYF
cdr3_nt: TGTGCCAGCAGCCTGCACAGGGCTGGGTCCTACGAGCAGTACTTC

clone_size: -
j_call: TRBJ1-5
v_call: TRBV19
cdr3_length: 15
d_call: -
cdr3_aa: CATSVRETWDQPQHF
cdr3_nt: TGTGCCACATCCGTCCGGGAAACATGGGATCAGCCCCAGCATTTT

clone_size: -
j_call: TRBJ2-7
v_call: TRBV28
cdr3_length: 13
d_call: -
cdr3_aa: CASRSGRVGEQYF
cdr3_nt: TGTGCCAGCAGATCCGGGAGAGTTGGGGAGCAGTACTTC

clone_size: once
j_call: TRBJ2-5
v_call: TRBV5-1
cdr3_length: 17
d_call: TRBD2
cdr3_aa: CASSSRPGLGNGETQYF
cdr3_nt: TGCGCCAGCAGCTCTAGACCGGGACTAGGGAATGGGGAGACCCAGTACTTC

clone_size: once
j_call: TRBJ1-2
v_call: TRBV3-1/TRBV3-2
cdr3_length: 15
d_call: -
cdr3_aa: CASSQVVRTNYGYTF
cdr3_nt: TGTGCCAGCAGCCAAGTTGTCAGAACTAACTATGGCTACACCTTC

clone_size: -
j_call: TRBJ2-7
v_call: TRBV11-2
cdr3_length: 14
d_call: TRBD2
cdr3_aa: CASSPGFAGRVEYF
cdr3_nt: TGTGCCAGCAGCCCGGGCTTCGCGGGGAGGGTAGAGTACTTC

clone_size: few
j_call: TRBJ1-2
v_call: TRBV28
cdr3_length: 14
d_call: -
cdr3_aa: CASSSLRQNYGYTF
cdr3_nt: TGTGCCAGCAGCTCCCTAAGACAAAACTATGGCTACACCTTC

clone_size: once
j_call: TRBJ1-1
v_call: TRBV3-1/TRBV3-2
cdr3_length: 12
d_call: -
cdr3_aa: CASSLVQGEAFF
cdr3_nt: TGTGCCAGCAGCCTCGTTCAGGGAGAAGCTTTCTTT

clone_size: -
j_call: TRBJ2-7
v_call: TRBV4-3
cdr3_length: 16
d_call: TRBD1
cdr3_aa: CASSQEGTGQGYEQYF
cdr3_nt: TGCGCCAGCAGCCAAGAAGGAACGGGACAGGGGTACGAGCAGTACTTC

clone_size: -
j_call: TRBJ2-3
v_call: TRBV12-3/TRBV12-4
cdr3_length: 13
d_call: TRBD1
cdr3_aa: CASSPTQPGGGNF
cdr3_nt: TGTGCCAGCAGCCCCACCCAGCCAGGGGGTGGAAATTTT

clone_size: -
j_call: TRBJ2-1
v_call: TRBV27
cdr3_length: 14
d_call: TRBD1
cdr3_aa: CASSLDRGYNEQFF
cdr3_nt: TGTGCCAGCAGTTTAGACAGGGGCTACAATGAGCAGTTCTTC

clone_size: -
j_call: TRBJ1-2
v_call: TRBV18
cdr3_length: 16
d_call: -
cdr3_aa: CASSPEGLPGGYGYTF
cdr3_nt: TGTGCCAGCTCACCCGAAGGTCTCCCGGGAGGGTATGGCTACACCTTC

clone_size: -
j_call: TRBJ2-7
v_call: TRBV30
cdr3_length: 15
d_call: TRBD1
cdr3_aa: CAWSAGTGYSYEQYF
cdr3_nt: TGTGCCTGGAGCGCCGGGACAGGGTATTCCTACGAGCAGTACTTC

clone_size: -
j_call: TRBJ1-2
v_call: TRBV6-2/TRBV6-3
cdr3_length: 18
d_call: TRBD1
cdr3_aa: CASSRSNRDRGTPDGYTF
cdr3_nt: TGTGCCAGCAGTCGTTCTAATAGGGACAGGGGTACGCCGGATGGCTACACCTTC

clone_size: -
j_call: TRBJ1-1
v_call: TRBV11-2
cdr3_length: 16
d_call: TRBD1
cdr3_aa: CASREGAGTVHTEAFF
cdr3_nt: TGTGCCAGCAGGGAGGGGGCAGGGACGGTTCACACTGAAGCTTTCTTT

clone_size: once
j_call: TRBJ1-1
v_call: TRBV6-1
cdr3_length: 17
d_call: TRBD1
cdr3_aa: CASSEFAGGIWRTEAFF
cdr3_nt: TGTGCCAGCAGTGAATTCGCAGGGGGCATATGGAGGACTGAAGCTTTCTTT

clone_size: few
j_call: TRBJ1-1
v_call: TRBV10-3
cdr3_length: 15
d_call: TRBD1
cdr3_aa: CAISATGLRNTEAFF
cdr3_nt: TGTGCCATCAGCGCGACAGGGTTGAGGAACACTGAAGCTTTCTTT

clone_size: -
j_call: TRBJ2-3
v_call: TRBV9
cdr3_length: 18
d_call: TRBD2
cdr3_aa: CASSTGTSGGASTDTQYF
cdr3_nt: TGTGCCAGCAGCACCGGGACTAGCGGGGGAGCTAGCACAGATACGCAGTATTTT

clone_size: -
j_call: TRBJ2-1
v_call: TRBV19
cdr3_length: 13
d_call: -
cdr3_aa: CASTTLLGRLLVF
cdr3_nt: TGTGCCAGTACCACCCTCCTGGGGAGACTCCTAGTCTTC